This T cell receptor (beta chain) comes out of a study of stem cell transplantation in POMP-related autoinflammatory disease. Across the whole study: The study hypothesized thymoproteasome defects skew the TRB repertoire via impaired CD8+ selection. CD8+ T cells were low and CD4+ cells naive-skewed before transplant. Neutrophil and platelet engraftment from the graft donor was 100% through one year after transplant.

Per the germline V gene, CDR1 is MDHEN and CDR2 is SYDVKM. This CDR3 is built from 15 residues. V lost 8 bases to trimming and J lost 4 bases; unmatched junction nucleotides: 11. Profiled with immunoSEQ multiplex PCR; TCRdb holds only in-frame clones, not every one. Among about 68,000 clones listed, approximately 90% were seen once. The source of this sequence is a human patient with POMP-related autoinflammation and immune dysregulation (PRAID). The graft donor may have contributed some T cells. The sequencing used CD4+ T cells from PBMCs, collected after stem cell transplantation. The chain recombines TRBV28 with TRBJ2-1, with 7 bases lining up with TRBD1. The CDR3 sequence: CASGVRTGQYNEQFF. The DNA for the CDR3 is TGTGCCAGCGGAGTCCGGACAGGCCAATACAATGAGCAGTTCTTC.